A single sample is the source of the 28 T cell receptor beta chains below, sequenced in a study of shared clonotypes between healthy human individuals. Assay: immunoSEQ multiplex PCR; the TCRdb copy retains only in-frame clones and omits some. Of some 79,000 clones detected, around 57% appear once; the ten largest clones hold about 51%. The sample consisted of memory CD8+ T cells sorted from blood. Stated subset: CD45RO+ cells pooled with CCR7-negative TemRA cells. The origin of the receptors is a man aged 25 to 40 in good health.

The chain has TRBV4-2 and TRBJ1-1; TRBD1 is a possible D gene (6 bases). The ends were cut back, 5 bases at V and 3 bases at J, with 19 bases in the middle. CDR3 length: 16 residues. CDR1 is LGHNA and CDR2 is YNFKEQ in the germline V gene. The CDR3 DNA sequence: TGTGCCAGCAGCTTGGTGACAGGCCCCGATGACACTGAAGCTTTCTTT. It is translated as CASSLVTGPDDTEAFF.

This clone has a single count. V is TRBV7-9 and J is TRBJ2-1; D is ambiguous. Germline values: CDR1 SEHNR, CDR2 FQNEAQ (reference sequence). This CDR3 region has 12 residues. Trimming removed 6 bases at V and 7 bases at J, with 10 bases between. The DNA for the CDR3 is TGTGCCAGCAGTTATGCCCGGAATGAGCAGTTCTTC. The encoded protein is CASSYARNEQFF.

This clone was seen ten or more times. The chain joins TRBV11-3 to TRBJ2-1, with D perhaps TRBD1 (5 bases). Germline assignment: CDR1 SGHNT and CDR2 YENEEA. This CDR3 has 15 residues. With 0 bases removed from V and 5 bases from J, the gap between germline ends came to 11 bases. CDR3 residues: CASSLDGGADNEQFF. For the CDR3, the DNA is TGTGCCAGCAGCTTAGACGGTGGGGCAGACAATGAGCAGTTCTTC.

This clone was recorded once. This chain connects TRBV30 to TRBJ2-1; D is undetermined. The V gene's germline CDR1 is GTSNPN and CDR2 SVGIG (reference sequence). CDR3 length: 13 residues. The ends were cut back, 0 bases at V and 10 bases at J, with 13 bases in the middle. As DNA, the CDR3 is TGTGCCTGGAGTGTAGCCTCTTTCCGGGAGCAGTTCTTC. This sequence encodes CAWSVASFREQFF.

Of note for this clone: One end of the junction fails to match germline, which may point to a read error. The chain employs TRBV4-3 and TRBJ2-3; 7 bases line up with TRBD2. Germline V CDR1 and CDR2: LGHNA, YSLEER. This CDR3 has 15 amino acids. CDR3 amino acids: CASTQDGRNTDTQYF. The CDR3 DNA reads TGCGCCAGCACCCAAGACGGGAGGAACACAGATACGCAGTATTTT.

The chain employs TRBV7-7 and TRBJ1-5; D is perhaps TRBD1 (5 bases). Germline-derived CDR1 and CDR2 are SSHAT and FNYEAQ (reference sequence). The CDR3 sequence is 13 residues long. This CDR3 reads CARKRSGNQPQHF. CDR3 bases: TGTGCTAGAAAGAGGTCAGGGAATCAGCCCCAGCATTTT.

This clone was counted only a few times. The V gene is TRBV5-4, the J gene TRBJ2-7; the match to TRBD1 covers 8 bases. V gave up 4 bases and J gave up 4 bases; unmatched junction bases: 7. CDR3 length: 14 amino acids. The germline V gene has CDR1 SGHNT and CDR2 YYREEE (reference sequence). This chain's CDR3 is CASSLQDRVYEQYF. CDR3 DNA: TGTGCCAGCAGCCTCCAGGACAGGGTGTACGAGCAGTACTTC.

On this clone itself: The same CDR3 can be traced to other DNA sequences in this sample. This sequence joins TRBV7-6 and TRBJ2-7; TRBD2 agrees at 7 bases. The CDR3 totals 14 residues. Losses at the gene ends were 0 bases for V and 2 bases for J; bases not matched to a gene: 1. Germline V gene lookup returns CDR1 SGHVS and CDR2 FNYEAQ. The CDR3 protein is CASSLAGGTYEQYF. CDR3 DNA sequence: TGTGCCAGCAGCTTAGCGGGAGGGACCTACGAGCAGTACTTC.

J is TRBJ2-1 and V is TRBV10-1; 7 nucleotides agree with TRBD1. With V trimmed by 2 bases and J by 6 bases, 7 bases remained unmatched. The CDR3 has 15 residues. Germline CDR1 and CDR2: WNHNN and SYGVQD (reference sequence). This chain's CDR3 is CASSETPGQINEQFF. The CDR3 DNA is TGCGCCAGCAGTGAGACACCGGGACAGATCAATGAGCAGTTCTTC.

This clone has a handful of counts. The rearrangement links TRBV25-1 to TRBJ2-7; 7 nucleotides match TRBD1. The junction had 8 bases not matched to a gene; V was cut back by 3 bases and J by 3 bases. The CDR3 extends over 15 amino acids. Germline loops: CDR1 MGHDK, CDR2 SYGVNS. Written as DNA, the CDR3 is TGTGCCAGCAGTGACCCTAGAGGGGACAGCTACGAGCAGTACTTC. It yields the protein CASSDPRGDSYEQYF.

The table lists this clone with many counts. The chain is built from TRBV6-4 and TRBJ1-2; D possibly corresponds to TRBD1 (5 bases). Looked up from germline, CDR1 is MRHNA and CDR2 is SNTAGT. V was shortened by 2 bases and J by 6 bases, with 13 bases between the two germline ends. The CDR3 extends over 14 amino acids. DNA of the CDR3: TGTGCCAGCAGTGACGAATCCGCGACAGATGGCTACACCTTC. Amino acids: CASSDESATDGYTF.

This sequence joins TRBV19 and TRBJ1-1, with TRBD1 as a possible D gene (5 bases). Germline CDR1 is LNHDA and CDR2 is SQIVND (reference sequence). This CDR3 spans 16 amino acids. Trimming pared 6 bases from V and 1 base from J, leaving 18 bases between. This CDR3 reads CASRPFRGRGNTEAFF. The DNA for the CDR3 is TGTGCCAGTAGACCATTCCGCGGGAGGGGGAACACTGAAGCTTTCTTT.

The sample holds a few counts of this clone. This chain connects TRBV4-3 to TRBJ2-6; D is uncertain. The CDR3 is 16 residues long. Germline V CDR1 and CDR2: LGHNA, YSLEER. Trimming removed 4 bases at V and 1 base at J, with 11 bases between. The CDR3 DNA sequence: TGCGCCAGCAGCCTCAGCCTAGGATCTGGGGCCAACGTCCTGACTTTC. The encoded protein is CASSLSLGSGANVLTF.

The chain has TRBV7-2 and TRBJ2-1; TRBD2 matches 14 bases. The CDR3 spans 18 residues. Germline V gene lookup returns CDR1 SGHTA and CDR2 FQGNSA. The trim removed 1 base at V and 3 bases at J, leaving 5 bases unmatched. Written as DNA, the CDR3 is TGTGCCAGCAGCTTAGAGGGGACTAGCGGGAGACACTACAATGAGCAGTTCTTC. Its translation is CASSLEGTSGRHYNEQFF.

The chain combines TRBV6-6 with TRBJ2-7; TRBD1 aligns across 7 bases. The germline CDR1 and CDR2 sequences are MNHNY and SVGAGI (reference sequence). This CDR3 has 15 residues. V shed 5 bases, J shed 0 bases, and the junction held 7 bases outside the gene matches. CDR3 nucleotide sequence: TGTGCCAGCAGTAGACAGGGTGTTAACTCCTACGAGCAGTACTTC. Residues: CASSRQGVNSYEQYF.

The chain links TRBV19 to TRBJ2-1, with 10 nucleotides matching TRBD2. Trimming at V came to 1 base and at J to 4 bases, leaving 1 base not matched to a gene. The germline V gene encodes CDR1 LNHDA and CDR2 SQIVND (reference sequence). The CDR3 extends over 15 amino acids. The CDR3 spells CASSIAAGGYNEQFF. The CDR3 region has the DNA TGTGCCAGTAGTATAGCAGCGGGAGGGTACAATGAGCAGTTCTTC.

J is TRBJ1-1 and V is TRBV28; D remains unclear. Germline V lookup: CDR1 MDHEN, CDR2 SYDVKM. The CDR3 has 12 amino acids. The V and J ends lost 3 bases and 4 bases respectively, with 6 bases between them. The CDR3 region is CASSLKPTEAFF. The DNA for the CDR3 is TGTGCCAGCAGTTTGAAGCCCACTGAAGCTTTCTTT. The full variable domain, with the rest looked up from reference TRBV28 and TRBJ1-1, is DVKVTQSSRYLVKRTGEKVFLECVQDMDHENMFWYRQDPGLGLRLIYFSYDVKMKEKGDIPEGYSVSREKKERFSLILESASTNQTSMYLCASSLKPTEAFFGQGTRLTVV.

This clone has more than one count but fewer than ten. The rearrangement links TRBV27 to TRBJ2-7; the D call may be TRBD1 or TRBD2 (5 bases each). Germline V CDR1 and CDR2: MNHEY, SMNVEV (reference sequence). Trimming removed 8 bases at V and 6 bases at J, with 17 bases between. This CDR3 comprises 13 residues. CDR3 in amino acids: CASQRGSHREQYF. The CDR3 coding sequence is TGTGCCAGCCAGAGGGGATCTCACCGCGAGCAGTACTTC.

The chain uses TRBV4-1 and TRBJ2-1; 13 bases match TRBD2. The CDR3 loop spans 19 amino acids. V lost 1 base and J lost 4; bases outside the gene matches: 10. Germline values: CDR1 MGHRA, CDR2 YSYEKL. The CDR3, as DNA: TGCGCCAGCAGCCAAGTAATACTAGCGGGAGGGCATTTTTACAATGAGCAGTTCTTC. The encoded protein is CASSQVILAGGHFYNEQFF.

The V and J genes are TRBV19 and TRBJ1-1, with a weak D call TRBD1 (6 bases). CDR1 and CDR2 (germline): LNHDA, SQIVND (reference sequence). With 7 bases removed from V and 4 bases from J, the gap between germline ends came to 16 bases. The CDR3 is 14 amino acids. CDR3 sequence (DNA): TGTGCCAGTATTCCCCAAACAGGGAGCACTGAAGCTTTCTTT. Protein: CASIPQTGSTEAFF.

This chain uses TRBV25-1 with TRBJ1-4; D call uncertain. Germline CDR1 MGHDK, CDR2 SYGVNS. V gave up 2 bases and J gave up 8 bases, with 21 bases separating them. The CDR3 is made up of 17 amino acids. The CDR3 region is CASSERSGASKGEKLFF. Here the CDR3 DNA reads TGTGCCAGCAGTGAACGGTCTGGAGCCTCCAAGGGAGAAAAACTGTTTTTT.

CDR3 loop: CASTVGQRGSDTQYF. The CDR3 nucleotides are TGTGCCAGCACTGTAGGCCAGCGGGGCTCAGATACGCAGTATTTT. This sequence joins TRBV6-6 and TRBJ2-3, with 7 nucleotides matching TRBD2. V was clipped by 7 bases and J by 4 bases; unmatched bases: 11. The V gene's germline CDR1 is MNHNY and CDR2 SVGAGI (reference sequence). CDR3 length: 15 amino acids.

The chain carries TRBV28 and TRBJ1-2, with unresolved D. Germline CDR1 and CDR2: MDHEN and SYDVKM. Between the trimmed V and J ends, which lost 6 bases and 4 bases, there was a span of 12 bases. This CDR3 region has 13 residues. CDR3 nucleotides: TGTGCCAGCAGCCCAGTCCTCATCTATGGCTACACCTTC. Residues: CASSPVLIYGYTF.

This clone has at least ten counts. The chain has TRBV27 and TRBJ1-2; D gene uncertain. CDR3 size: 12 residues. The ends were cut back, 8 bases at V and 6 bases at J, with 13 bases in the middle. Germline values: CDR1 MNHEY, CDR2 SMNVEV (reference sequence). For the CDR3, the DNA is TGTGCCAGCGGCCCCCCCCTCAATGGCTACACCTTC. As protein: CASGPPLNGYTF.

The V gene is TRBV5-1, the J gene TRBJ2-5, with 14 positions matching TRBD2. Germline-derived CDR1 and CDR2 are SGHRS and YFSETQ. This CDR3 region has 15 residues. J was trimmed by 5 bases and V by 5 bases; bases with no gene match: 5. The CDR3 here is CASRSGTSGSETQYF. The CDR3 DNA sequence: TGCGCCAGCAGGTCCGGGACTAGCGGGAGTGAGACCCAGTACTTC. Full variable domain (remainder filled in from reference TRBV5-1 and TRBJ2-5): KAGVTQTPRYLIKTRGQQVTLSCSPISGHRSVSWYQQTPGQGLQFLFEYFSETQRNKGNFPGRFSGRQFSNSRSEMNVSTLELGDSALYLCASRSGTSGSETQYFGPGTRLLVL.

This rearrangement joins TRBV7-2 to TRBJ2-7; TRBD2 matches 7 bases. The V and J ends lost 1 base and 1 base, in that order; junction bases with no gene match: 4. CDR3 length: 15 residues. Germline V gene lookup returns CDR1 SGHTA and CDR2 FQGNSA. This chain's CDR3 is CASSLVAGGSYEQYF. As DNA, the CDR3 is TGTGCCAGCAGCTTAGTTGCCGGGGGGTCCTACGAGCAGTACTTC.

The chain recombines TRBV28 with TRBJ2-1, with D perhaps given as TRBD1 or TRBD2 (5 bases each). Trimming pared 11 bases from V and 3 bases from J, leaving 17 bases between. The germline V gene encodes CDR1 MDHEN and CDR2 SYDVKM. This CDR3 contains 14 residues. The CDR3 sequence: CACRDEGNYNEQFF. Written as DNA, the CDR3 is TGTGCCTGCCGAGACGAGGGGAACTACAATGAGCAGTTCTTC.

This rearrangement joins TRBV11-3 to TRBJ2-7, with 8 bases matching TRBD2. The V gene end was trimmed by 7 bases and the J gene end by 5 bases; junction bases not matched to a gene: 7. The germline V gene encodes CDR1 SGHNT and CDR2 YENEEA. This CDR3 spans 13 amino acids. The CDR3 DNA is TGTGCCAGCATAGCGGGACTCCCCCACGAGCAGTACTTC. This gives the protein CASIAGLPHEQYF.